This T cell receptor (beta chain) stems from a study of T cell responses to AZD1222 COVID-19 vaccine. In the case of this clone: Its target is unknown.

Study-level points and caveats: Repertoires were collected only later (after the peak T cell response had occurred). White British people made up most donors, females outnumbered males, and clonal diversity was possibly underestimated. Spike-spanning, vaccine-associated CD4 TCRs were dominant at 160-218 and 743-854.

Generated by immunoSEQ multiplex PCR, the TCRdb table keeps only in-frame clones and is missing some. The sample records roughly 80,000 clones, about 91% being singletons. The V end was cut by 6 bases, the J end by 4 bases, with 12 bases between. Looked up from germline, CDR1 is MNHEY and CDR2 is SVGAGI. This CDR3 has 13 amino acids. Sequencing used peripheral blood, obtained on day 0 of AZD1222 vaccination. This chain joins TRBV6-5 and TRBJ1-1; D might be TRBD1 (6 bases). This TCR was sampled from an adult in good health. CDR3 region: CASSPTGTTEAFF. CDR3 in DNA: TGTGCCAGCAGCCCCACAGGGACCACTGAAGCTTTCTTT.